A single T cell receptor beta chain is shown here with its context. The antigen remains unidentified. The sample is drawn from a study of cytomegalovirus exposure and HLA in healthy donors. Findings of the study overall: Earlier analysis found most TCR beta V segments productive about 87% or about 30% of the time.

Germline assignment: CDR1 SQVTM and CDR2 ANQGSEA. CDR3 size: 11 residues. The PCR had 60 Vbeta and 13 Jbeta primers. TCRdb keeps only in-frame clones here, not all; method: immunoSEQ multiplex PCR. This sample has about 150,000 clones, with around 75% found just once. The V gene is TRBV29-1, the J gene TRBJ2-2; D remains ambiguous. Sequencing used PBMCs. The sequence was collected from a man aged 25 to 40 in good health and CMV-seropositive. CDR3 protein: CSSGHGGELFF. Here the CDR3 DNA reads TGCAGTAGTGGGCATGGCGGGGAGCTGTTTTTT.